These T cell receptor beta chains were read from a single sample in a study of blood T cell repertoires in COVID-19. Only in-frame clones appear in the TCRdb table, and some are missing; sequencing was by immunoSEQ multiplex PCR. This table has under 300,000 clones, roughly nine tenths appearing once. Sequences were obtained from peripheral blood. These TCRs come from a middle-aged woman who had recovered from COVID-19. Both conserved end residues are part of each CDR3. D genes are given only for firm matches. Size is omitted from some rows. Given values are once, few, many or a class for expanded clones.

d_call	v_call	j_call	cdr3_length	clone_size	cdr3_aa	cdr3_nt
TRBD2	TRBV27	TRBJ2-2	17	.	CASSLWASGSNTGELFF	TGTGCCAGCAGTTTGTGGGCTAGCGGATCGAACACCGGGGAGCTGTTTTTT
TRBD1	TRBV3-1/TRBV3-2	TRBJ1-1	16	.	CVSSQAGQGVGTEAFF	TGTGTCAGCAGCCAAGCCGGACAGGGGGTTGGGACTGAAGCTTTCTTT
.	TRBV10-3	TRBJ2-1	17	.	CAISERGGFVPYNEQFF	TGTGCCATCAGTGAGAGGGGCGGTTTTGTCCCCTACAATGAGCAGTTCTTC
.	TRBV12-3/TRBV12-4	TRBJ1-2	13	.	CASSLNSNYGYTF	TGTGCCAGCAGTTTAAACAGTAACTATGGCTACACCTTC
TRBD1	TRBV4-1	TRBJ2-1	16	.	CASSPTDRGSYNEQFF	TGCGCCAGCAGCCCTACCGACAGGGGCTCCTACAATGAGCAGTTCTTC
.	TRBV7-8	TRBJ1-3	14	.	CASSYFGSGNTIYF	TGTGCCAGCAGCTACTTCGGCTCTGGAAACACCATATATTTT
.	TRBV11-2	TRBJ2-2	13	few	CASSFVHGGELFF	TGTGCCAGCAGCTTTGTGCACGGCGGGGAGCTGTTTTTT
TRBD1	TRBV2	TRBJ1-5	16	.	CASSDKGQIHNQPQHF	TGTGCCAGCAGTGATAAGGGACAGATTCACAATCAGCCCCAGCATTTT
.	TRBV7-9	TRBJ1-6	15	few	CASSSREGPTSPLHF	TGTGCCAGCAGCTCTAGGGAGGGGCCCACCTCACCCCTCCACTTT
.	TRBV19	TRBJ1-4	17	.	CASSQGTTDATNEKLFF	TGTGCCAGTAGCCAGGGAACCACCGACGCAACTAATGAAAAACTGTTTTTT
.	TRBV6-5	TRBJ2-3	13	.	CASTGSGTDTQYF	TGTGCCAGCACGGGGTCGGGCACAGATACGCAGTATTTT
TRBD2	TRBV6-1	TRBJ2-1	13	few	CASRLTGGDEQFF	TGTGCCAGCAGGTTAACGGGAGGCGATGAGCAGTTCTTC
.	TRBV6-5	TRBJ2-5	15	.	CASSYEGAPRETQYF	TGTGCCAGCAGTTACGAAGGGGCGCCGAGGGAGACCCAGTACTTC
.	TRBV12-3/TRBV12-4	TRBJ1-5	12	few	CASSFSDQPQHF	TGTGCCAGCAGTTTTAGCGATCAGCCCCAGCATTTT
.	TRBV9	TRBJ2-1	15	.	CASSVVSGHKNEQFF	TGTGCCAGCAGCGTAGTGTCTGGCCACAAAAATGAGCAGTTCTTC
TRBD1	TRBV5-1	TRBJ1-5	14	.	CASSAQGDNQPQHF	TGCGCCAGCAGCGCACAGGGGGACAATCAGCCCCAGCATTTT
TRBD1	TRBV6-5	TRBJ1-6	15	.	CASRAGTVYNSPLHF	TGTGCCAGCAGAGCCGGGACAGTTTATAATTCACCCCTCCACTTT
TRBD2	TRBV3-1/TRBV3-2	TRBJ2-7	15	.	CASSHSAGSSYEQYF	TGTGCCAGCAGCCATTCAGCGGGAAGCTCCTACGAGCAGTACTTC
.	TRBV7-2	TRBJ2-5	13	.	CASSYNRGETQYF	TGTGCCAGCAGTTACAATCGCGGAGAGACCCAGTACTTC
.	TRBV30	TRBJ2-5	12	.	CAWSVSSETQYF	TGTGCCTGGAGTGTTTCTAGTGAGACCCAGTACTTC
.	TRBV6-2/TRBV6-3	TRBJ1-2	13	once	CASSYPTAYGYTF	TGTGCCAGCAGTTACCCCACAGCCTATGGCTACACCTTC
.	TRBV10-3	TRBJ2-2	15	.	CAISGGQTNTGELFF	TGTGCCATCAGCGGTGGGCAGACGAACACCGGGGAGCTGTTTTTT